This T cell receptor beta chain was recovered during a study of T cell responses to AZD1222 COVID-19 vaccine. The overall study: Some second doses came at about 4 weeks and others at about 12 weeks; these were pooled. Study-wide results and limits: Among the donors, most were white British and more were female, and clonal diversity was possibly underestimated. The CD4 TCRs associated with vaccination extended across spike and predominated at 160-218 and 743-854.

The data were produced by immunoSEQ multiplex PCR, yet TCRdb's version contains in-frame clones alone and is incomplete. The sample records some 97,000 clones, just under 90% being singletons. About this clone itself: Its cognate antigen is unknown.

Germline V lookup: CDR1 SGHNT, CDR2 YYREEE (reference sequence). V shed 4 bases and J shed 8 bases, with 18 bases lying between them. The CDR3 loop spans 14 amino acids. The clonotype was recovered from an adult in good health. The material was peripheral blood, obtained on day 0 of AZD1222 vaccination. This chain connects TRBV5-4 to TRBJ1-2, with D possibly TRBD1 on 5 matching bases. The CDR3 loop is CASSPGSGPLGYTF. CDR3 nucleotide sequence: TGTGCCAGCAGCCCAGGGTCGGGACCATTGGGCTACACCTTC.